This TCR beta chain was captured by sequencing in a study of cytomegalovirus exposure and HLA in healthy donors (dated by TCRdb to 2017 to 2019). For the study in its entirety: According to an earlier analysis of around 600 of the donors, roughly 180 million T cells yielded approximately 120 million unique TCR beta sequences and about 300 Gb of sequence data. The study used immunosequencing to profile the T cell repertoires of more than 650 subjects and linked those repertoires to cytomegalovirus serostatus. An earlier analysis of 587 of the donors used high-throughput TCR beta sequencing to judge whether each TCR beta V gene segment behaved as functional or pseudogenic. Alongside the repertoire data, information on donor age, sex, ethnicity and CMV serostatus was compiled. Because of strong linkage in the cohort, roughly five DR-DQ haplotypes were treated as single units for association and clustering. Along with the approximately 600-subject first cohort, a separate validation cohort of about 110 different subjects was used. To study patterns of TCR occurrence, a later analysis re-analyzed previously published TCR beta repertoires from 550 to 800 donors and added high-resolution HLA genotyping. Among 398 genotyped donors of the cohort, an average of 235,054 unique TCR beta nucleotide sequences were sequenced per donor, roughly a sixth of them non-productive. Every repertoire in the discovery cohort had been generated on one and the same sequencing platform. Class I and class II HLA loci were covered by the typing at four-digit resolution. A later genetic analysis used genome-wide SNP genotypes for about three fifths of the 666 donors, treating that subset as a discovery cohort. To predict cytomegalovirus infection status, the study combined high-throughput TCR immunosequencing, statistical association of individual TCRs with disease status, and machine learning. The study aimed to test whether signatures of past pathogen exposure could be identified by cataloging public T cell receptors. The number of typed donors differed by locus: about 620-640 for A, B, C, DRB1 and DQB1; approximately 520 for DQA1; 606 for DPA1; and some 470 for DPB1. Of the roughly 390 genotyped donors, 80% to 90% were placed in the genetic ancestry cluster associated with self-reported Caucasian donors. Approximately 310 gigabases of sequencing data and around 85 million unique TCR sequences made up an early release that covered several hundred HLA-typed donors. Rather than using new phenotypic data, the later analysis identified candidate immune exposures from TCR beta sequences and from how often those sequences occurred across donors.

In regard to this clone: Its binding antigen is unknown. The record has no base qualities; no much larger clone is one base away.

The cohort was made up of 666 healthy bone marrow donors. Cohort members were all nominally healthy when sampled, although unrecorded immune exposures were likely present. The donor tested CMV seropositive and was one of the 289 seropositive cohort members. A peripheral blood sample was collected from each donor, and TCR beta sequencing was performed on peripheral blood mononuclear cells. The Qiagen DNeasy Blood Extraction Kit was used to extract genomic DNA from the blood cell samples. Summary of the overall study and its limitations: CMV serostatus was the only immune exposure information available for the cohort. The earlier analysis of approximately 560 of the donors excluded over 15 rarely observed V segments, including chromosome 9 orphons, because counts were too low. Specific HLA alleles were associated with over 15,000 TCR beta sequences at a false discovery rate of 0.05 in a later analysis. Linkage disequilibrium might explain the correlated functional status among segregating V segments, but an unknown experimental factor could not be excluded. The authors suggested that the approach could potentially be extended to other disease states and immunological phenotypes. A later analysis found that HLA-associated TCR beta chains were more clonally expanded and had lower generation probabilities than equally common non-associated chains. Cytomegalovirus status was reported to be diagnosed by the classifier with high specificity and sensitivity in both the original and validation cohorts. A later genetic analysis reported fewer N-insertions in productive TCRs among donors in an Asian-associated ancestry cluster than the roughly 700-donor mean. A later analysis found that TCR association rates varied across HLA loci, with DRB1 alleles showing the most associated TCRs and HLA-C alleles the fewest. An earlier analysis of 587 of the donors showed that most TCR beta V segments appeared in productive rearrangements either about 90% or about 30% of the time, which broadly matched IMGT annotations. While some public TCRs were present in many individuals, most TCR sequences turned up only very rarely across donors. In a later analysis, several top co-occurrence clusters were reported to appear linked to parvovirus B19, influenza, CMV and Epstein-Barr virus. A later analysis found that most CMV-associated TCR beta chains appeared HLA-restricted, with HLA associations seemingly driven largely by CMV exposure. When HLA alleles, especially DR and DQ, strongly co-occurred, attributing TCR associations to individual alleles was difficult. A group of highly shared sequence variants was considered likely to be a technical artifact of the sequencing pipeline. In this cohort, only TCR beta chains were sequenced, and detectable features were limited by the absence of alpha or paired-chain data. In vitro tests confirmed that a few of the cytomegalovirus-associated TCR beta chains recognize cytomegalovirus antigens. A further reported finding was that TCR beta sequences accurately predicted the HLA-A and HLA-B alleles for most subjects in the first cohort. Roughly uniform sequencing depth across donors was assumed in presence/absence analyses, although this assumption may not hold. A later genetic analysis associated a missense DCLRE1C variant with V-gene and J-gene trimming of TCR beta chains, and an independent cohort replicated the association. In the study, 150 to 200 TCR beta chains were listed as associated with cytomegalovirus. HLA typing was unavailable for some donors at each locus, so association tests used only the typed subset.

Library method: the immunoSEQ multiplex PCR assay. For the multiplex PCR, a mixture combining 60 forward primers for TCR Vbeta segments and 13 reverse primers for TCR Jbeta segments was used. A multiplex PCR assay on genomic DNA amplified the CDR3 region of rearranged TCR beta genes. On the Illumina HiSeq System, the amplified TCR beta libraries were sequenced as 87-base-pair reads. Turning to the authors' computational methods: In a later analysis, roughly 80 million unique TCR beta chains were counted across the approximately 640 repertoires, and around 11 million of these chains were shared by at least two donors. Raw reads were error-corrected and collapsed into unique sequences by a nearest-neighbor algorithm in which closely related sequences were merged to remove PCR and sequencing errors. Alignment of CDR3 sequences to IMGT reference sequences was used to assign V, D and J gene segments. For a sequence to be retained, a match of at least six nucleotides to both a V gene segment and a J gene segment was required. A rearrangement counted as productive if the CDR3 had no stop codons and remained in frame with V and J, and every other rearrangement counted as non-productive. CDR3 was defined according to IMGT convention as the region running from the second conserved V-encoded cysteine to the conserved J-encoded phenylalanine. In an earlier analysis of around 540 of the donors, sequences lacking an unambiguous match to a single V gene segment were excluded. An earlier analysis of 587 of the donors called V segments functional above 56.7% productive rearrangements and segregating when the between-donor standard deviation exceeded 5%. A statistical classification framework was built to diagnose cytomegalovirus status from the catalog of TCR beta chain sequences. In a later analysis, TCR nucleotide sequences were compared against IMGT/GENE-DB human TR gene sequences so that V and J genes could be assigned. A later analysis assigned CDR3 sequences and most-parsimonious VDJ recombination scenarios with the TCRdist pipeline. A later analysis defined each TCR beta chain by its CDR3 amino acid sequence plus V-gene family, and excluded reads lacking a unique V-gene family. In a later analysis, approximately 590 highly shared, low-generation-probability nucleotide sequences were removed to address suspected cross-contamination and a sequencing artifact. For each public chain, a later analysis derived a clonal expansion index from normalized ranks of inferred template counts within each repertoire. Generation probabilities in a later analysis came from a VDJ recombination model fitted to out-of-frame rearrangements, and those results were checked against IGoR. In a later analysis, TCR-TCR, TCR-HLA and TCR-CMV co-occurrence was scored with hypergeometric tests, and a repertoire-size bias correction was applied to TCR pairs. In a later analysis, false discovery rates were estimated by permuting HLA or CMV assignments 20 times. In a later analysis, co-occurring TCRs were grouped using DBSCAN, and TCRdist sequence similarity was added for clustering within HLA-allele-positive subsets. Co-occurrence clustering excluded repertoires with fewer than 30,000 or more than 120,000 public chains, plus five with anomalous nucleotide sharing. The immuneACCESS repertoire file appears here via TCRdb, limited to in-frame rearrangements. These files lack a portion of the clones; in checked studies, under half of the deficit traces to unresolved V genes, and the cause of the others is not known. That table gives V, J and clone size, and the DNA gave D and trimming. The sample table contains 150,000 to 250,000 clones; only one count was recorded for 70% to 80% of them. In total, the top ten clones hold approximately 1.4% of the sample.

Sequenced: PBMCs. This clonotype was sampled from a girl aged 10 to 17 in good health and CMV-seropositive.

The CDR3 region has the sequence CASSLLPRGPNYGYTF. Here is the DNA: TGTGCCAGCAGTTTATTACCCAGGGGGCCCAACTATGGCTACACCTTC. The chain joins TRBV27 to TRBJ1-2; TRBD1 aligns with 8 central bases. Unmatched junction bases come to 6, with V trimmed by 1 base and J by 2 bases. From the cysteine up to the phenylalanine, the CDR3 has a length of 16 residues. Only CDR3 DNA remains: 48 bases, in frame from the first base. CDR1 MNHEY and CDR2 SMNVEV are derived from the germline V gene (reference sequence).